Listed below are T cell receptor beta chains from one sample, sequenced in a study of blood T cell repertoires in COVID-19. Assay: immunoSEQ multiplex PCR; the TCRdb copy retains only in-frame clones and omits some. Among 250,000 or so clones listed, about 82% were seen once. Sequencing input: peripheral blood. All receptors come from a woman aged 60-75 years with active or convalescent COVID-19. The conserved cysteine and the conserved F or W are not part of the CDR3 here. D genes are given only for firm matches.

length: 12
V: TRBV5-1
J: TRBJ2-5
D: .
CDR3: ASSLVTAQETQY

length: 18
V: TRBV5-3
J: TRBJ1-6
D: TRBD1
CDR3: ARSYNTGEVAHSYNSPLH

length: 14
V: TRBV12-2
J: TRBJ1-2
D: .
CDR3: ASRNGDREINYGYT

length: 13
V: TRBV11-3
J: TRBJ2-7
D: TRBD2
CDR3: ASSLDLAGRDEQY

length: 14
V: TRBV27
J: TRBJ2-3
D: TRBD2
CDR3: ASSLASGRTTDTQY

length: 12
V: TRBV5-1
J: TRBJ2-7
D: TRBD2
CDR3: ASTAGTSGYEQY

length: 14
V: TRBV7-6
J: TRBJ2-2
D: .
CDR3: ASSSRTGEGTGELF

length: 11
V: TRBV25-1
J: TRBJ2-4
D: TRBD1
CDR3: ASKGQGKNIQY

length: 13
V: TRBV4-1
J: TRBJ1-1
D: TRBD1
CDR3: ASSQAPGGSTEAF

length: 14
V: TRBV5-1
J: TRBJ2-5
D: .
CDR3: ASSPMGGSVQETQY

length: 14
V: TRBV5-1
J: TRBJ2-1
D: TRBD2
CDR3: ASSLATSGGAAEQF

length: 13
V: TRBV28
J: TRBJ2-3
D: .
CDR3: ASSQPSGSSDTQY

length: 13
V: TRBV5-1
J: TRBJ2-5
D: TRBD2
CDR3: ASSPGLVYAETQY

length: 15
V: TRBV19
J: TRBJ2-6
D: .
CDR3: ASSNRVGGSGANVLT

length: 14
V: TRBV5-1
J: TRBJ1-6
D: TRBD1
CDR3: ASSFQTTGGDSPLH

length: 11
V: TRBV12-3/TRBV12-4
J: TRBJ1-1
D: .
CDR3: ASSAGVGTEAF

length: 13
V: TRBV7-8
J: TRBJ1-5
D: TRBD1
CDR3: ASSSFRGLGQPQH

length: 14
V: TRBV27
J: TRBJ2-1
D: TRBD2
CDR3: ASSSLSGGAGNEQF

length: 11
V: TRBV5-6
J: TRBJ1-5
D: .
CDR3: ASSLDRAQPQH

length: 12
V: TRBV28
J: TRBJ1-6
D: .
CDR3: ASSLTGLGSPLH

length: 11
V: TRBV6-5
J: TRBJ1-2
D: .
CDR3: ASSPQGIGGYT

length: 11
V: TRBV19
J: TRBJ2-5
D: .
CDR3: ASRPRRGETQY

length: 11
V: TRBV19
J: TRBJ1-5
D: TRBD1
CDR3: ASSRDRFQPQH

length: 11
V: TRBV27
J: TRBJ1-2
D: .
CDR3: ASSRRGEGGYT

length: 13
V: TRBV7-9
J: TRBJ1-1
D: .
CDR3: ASSLALKVGTADS

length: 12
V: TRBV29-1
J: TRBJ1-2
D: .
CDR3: SPVKQSSNYGYT

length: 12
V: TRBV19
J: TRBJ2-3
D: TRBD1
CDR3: ASRPTGAADTQY